This TCR beta chain stems from a study of early stage breast cancer tumors. This clone turned up a few times. Its antigen is undetermined. The repertoire was sequenced with immunoSEQ multiplex PCR; TCRdb's copy has only in-frame clones and lacks some. The profile shows some 70,000 clones, approximately 80% of them singletons. Trimming took off 3 bases at V and 0 bases at J, with 9 bases between the two ends. CDR1 and CDR2 from the germline V gene are SGHRS and YFSETQ. CDR3 length: 15 amino acids. Study findings and constraints: Comparing each tissue with blood distinguished tumor from normal in most of the 16 patients. Unsorted bulk genomic DNA sequencing lacked pairing and functional marker data.

The sample consisted of blood. The source of this sequence is a person between 55 and 69 years old with breast cancer. The chain employs TRBV5-1 and TRBJ2-2, with no clear D. The CDR3 region has the DNA TGCGCCAGCAGCTCGACGGTCGCGAACACCGGGGAGCTGTTTTTT. Translated, it gives CASSSTVANTGELFF. Full variable domain (rest looked up from reference TRBV5-1 and TRBJ2-2): KAGVTQTPRYLIKTRGQQVTLSCSPISGHRSVSWYQQTPGQGLQFLFEYFSETQRNKGNFPGRFSGRQFSNSRSEMNVSTLELGDSALYLCASSSTVANTGELFFGEGSRLTVL.